Shown below are 28 T cell receptor beta chains from a single sample sequenced in a study of blood T cell repertoires in COVID-19. Some clones are missing from TCRdb's copy, which holds only in-frame ones; the method was immunoSEQ multiplex PCR. This table holds under 200,000 clones, 79% found once. The sample was peripheral blood. The source is a man aged 60 to 69 with active or convalescent COVID-19.

This clone occurred a few times. CDR3 bases: TGTGCCAGCAGCTTAGCCTTCGGGATCCAAGAGACCCAGTACTTC. It specifies CASSLAFGIQETQYF. The chain employs TRBV7-9 and TRBJ2-5; D is possibly TRBD2 (5 bases). The CDR3 contains 15 residues. Germline loops: CDR1 SEHNR, CDR2 FQNEAQ (reference sequence). V gave up 0 bases and J gave up 1 base, with 9 bases separating them.

This chain links TRBV4-2 with TRBJ2-5, with D hard to call. The germline CDR1 and CDR2 sequences are LGHNA and YNFKEQ. The CDR3 extends over 16 amino acids. The germline V and J ends were trimmed by 4 bases and 0 bases, with 15 bases remaining between them. The CDR3 reads CASSPLGETYQETQYF. CDR3 sequence (DNA): TGTGCCAGCAGCCCGTTGGGCGAAACCTACCAAGAGACCCAGTACTTC.

In its sample, this clone was seen once. V gene TRBV7-2 combines with J gene TRBJ2-7; TRBD2 aligns across 8 bases. Trimming removed 4 bases from V and 3 bases from J; junction bases left unmatched: 8. This CDR3 spans 15 amino acids. Germline V gives CDR1 SGHTA, CDR2 FQGNSA. CDR3 DNA: TGTGCCAGCAGCTCCGCAAGCGGGAGAAACTACGAGCAGTACTTC. Protein product: CASSSASGRNYEQYF.

The V gene is TRBV18, the J gene TRBJ2-1; 9 bases align to TRBD2. Trimming removed 3 bases from V and 6 bases from J; junction bases left unmatched: 9. From germline, CDR1 is KGHSH and CDR2 LQKENI. CDR3 size: 16 residues. CDR3 in DNA: TGTGCCAGCTCACCTCCAGGACTAGCGCCCGGCAATGAGCAGTTCTTC. Protein sequence: CASSPPGLAPGNEQFF.

The CDR3 region has the DNA TGTGCCAGCAGCCTGGGCTTCTACAATGAGCAGTTCTTC. Amino acid sequence: CASSLGFYNEQFF. This rearrangement joins TRBV3-1 (or the pseudogene TRBV3-2) to TRBJ2-1, with D uncertain. The CDR3 consists of 13 residues. The ends were cut back, 4 bases at V and 3 bases at J, with 7 bases in the middle. Germline CDR1 reads LGHDT; CDR2 reads YNNKEL (reference sequence).

The V and J genes are TRBV18 and TRBJ1-2; 9 bases match TRBD1. The CDR3 has 13 residues. The ends lost 3 bases at V and 7 bases at J; junction bases unmatched: 3. Germline CDR1 reads KGHSH; CDR2 reads LQKENI. The CDR3 DNA reads TGTGCCAGCTCACCCGAGACAGGGGGTGGCTACACCTTC. Translated, it gives CASSPETGGGYTF. The full variable domain, its missing parts supplied by reference TRBV18 and TRBJ1-2, is NAGVMQNPRHLVRRRGQEARLRCSPMKGHSHVYWYRQLPEEGLKFMVYLQKENIIDESGMPKERFSAEFPKEGPSILRIQQVVRGDSAAYFCASSPETGGGYTFGSGTRLTVV.

This chain joins TRBV11-2 and TRBJ2-3; 8 bases map to TRBD2. Germline V gene lookup returns CDR1 SGHAT and CDR2 FQNNGV. The CDR3 loop spans 15 amino acids. With V trimmed by 5 bases and J by 2 bases, 6 bases remained unmatched. The CDR3, as DNA: TGTGCCAGCAGCCCCAGCGGGAGTAACACAGATACGCAGTATTTT. This codes for CASSPSGSNTDTQYF.

The chain employs TRBV5-1 and TRBJ2-2; D perhaps matches TRBD1 (6 bases). Germline-derived CDR1 and CDR2 are SGHRS and YFSETQ. This CDR3 is built from 16 residues. Trimming shortened V by 1 base and J by 6 bases, and 16 bases separated the two germline ends. The DNA for the CDR3 is TGCGCCAGCAGCTTGAGGGGCCGGACAGATGCCGGGGAGCTGTTTTTT. This encodes CASSLRGRTDAGELFF.

The chain links TRBV18 to TRBJ2-3; D remains ambiguous. The CDR3 totals 13 residues. The V gene lost 4 bases and the J gene lost 4 bases, with 9 bases spanning the gap. Germline CDR1 KGHSH, CDR2 LQKENI. CDR3 protein: CASSRGKADTQYF. The CDR3 DNA reads as TGTGCCAGCTCACGCGGCAAGGCAGATACGCAGTATTTT.

The J gene is TRBJ1-2, the V gene TRBV6-5, with unresolved D. CDR1 and CDR2 (germline): MNHEY, SVGAGI. There are 12 residues in the CDR3. Between the trimmed V and J ends, which lost 11 bases and 3 bases, there was a span of 13 bases. The chain's CDR3 is CASASQYYGYTF. The CDR3 nucleotides read TGTGCCTCGGCCTCACAGTACTATGGCTACACCTTC.

The chain uses TRBV9 and TRBJ2-3; 11 bases are a match to TRBD2. V lost 4 bases and J lost 3; bases outside the gene matches: 7. This CDR3 contains 16 residues. Germline assignment: CDR1 SGDLS and CDR2 YYNGEE. The CDR3 DNA is TGTGCCAGCAGCTCGCCGGCTAGCGGGGGGACAGATACGCAGTATTTT. This translates into CASSSPASGGTDTQYF.

The chain is built from TRBV7-9 and TRBJ2-1; 7 bases agree with TRBD2. The length of the CDR3 is 13 residues. Germline CDR1 reads SEHNR; CDR2 reads FQNEAQ (reference sequence). Unmatched junction bases numbered 1, after V lost 2 bases and J lost 6 bases. The DNA for the CDR3 is TGTGCCAGCAGCTTACCTAGCGGCAATGAGCAGTTCTTC. Encoded protein: CASSLPSGNEQFF.

The chain has TRBV5-6 and TRBJ2-3; tentatively, D is TRBD2 (5 bases). Trimming cost V 7 bases and J 1 base, with 10 bases left between them. Germline CDR1 is SGHDT and CDR2 is YYEEEE. The CDR3 covers 13 residues. As DNA, the CDR3 is TGTGCCAGCGAGGGCTTGGGCACAGATACGCAGTATTTT. Amino acid sequence: CASEGLGTDTQYF. The variable domain in full, completed from reference TRBV5-6 and TRBJ2-3, reads DAGVTQSPTHLIKTRGQQVTLRCSPKSGHDTVSWYQQALGQGPQFIFQYYEEEERQRGNFPDRFSGHQFPNYSSELNVNALLLGDSALYLCASEGLGTDTQYFGPGTRLTVL.

The genes are TRBV19 and TRBJ2-3; tentative D call: TRBD2 (5 bases). V lost 6 bases to trimming and J lost 2 bases, with 12 bases between them. The CDR3 loop spans 14 amino acids. Germline lookup yields CDR1 LNHDA and CDR2 SQIVND (reference sequence). The CDR3 region has the DNA TGTGCCAGTAGACGAAGCGGACCCACAGATACGCAGTATTTT. Amino acids: CASRRSGPTDTQYF.

The chain has TRBV5-1 and TRBJ1-4, with 9 bases lining up with TRBD1. This CDR3 comprises 13 residues. Germline values: CDR1 SGHRS, CDR2 YFSETQ. J was trimmed by 8 bases and V by 4 bases; bases with no gene match: 3. CDR3 coding DNA: TGCGCCAGCAGCACGGGACAGGGAGAAAAACTGTTTTTT. It is translated as CASSTGQGEKLFF.

The chain has TRBV5-4 and TRBJ2-1, with D possibly matching TRBD1 (6 bases). V shed 0 bases and J shed 3 bases, with 7 bases lying between them. CDR1 and CDR2 from the germline V gene are SGHNT and YYREEE (reference sequence). This CDR3 comprises 14 residues. The chain's CDR3 is CASSLGTVYNEQFF. CDR3 sequence (DNA): TGTGCCAGCAGCTTGGGGACAGTCTACAATGAGCAGTTCTTC.

J is TRBJ2-1 and V is TRBV6-6; 9 positions agree with TRBD2. This CDR3 comprises 16 residues. V lost 4 bases to trimming and J lost 2 bases; unmatched junction nucleotides: 6. Per the germline V gene, CDR1 is MNHNY and CDR2 is SVGAGI (reference sequence). DNA for the CDR3: TGTGCCAGCAGTTCGATAGCGGGAGTTACCTACAATGAGCAGTTCTTC. The encoded protein is CASSSIAGVTYNEQFF.

The rearrangement links TRBV5-1 to TRBJ2-7, with 7 bases that match TRBD1. Germline values: CDR1 SGHRS, CDR2 YFSETQ. This CDR3 spans 10 amino acids. With 5 bases clipped from V and 12 bases from J, the junction kept 5 bases outside the gene matches. The DNA for the CDR3 is TGCGCCAGCAGGGGGACAGTTATGTACTTC. It is translated as CASRGTVMYF.

This sequence joins TRBV28 and TRBJ2-7; D is ambiguous. There are 13 residues in the CDR3. Trimming stripped 3 bases from V and 3 bases from J, with 9 bases between. In germline, CDR1 is MDHEN, CDR2 SYDVKM. The CDR3 region is CASSFERGYEQYF. The CDR3 nucleotides read TGTGCCAGCAGTTTCGAAAGAGGCTACGAGCAGTACTTC.

Notes on this clone: The same CDR3 also results from other DNA sequences found in this sample. The chain links TRBV7-2 to TRBJ1-6; possibly TRBD1 for D (6 bases). Trimming took 0 bases from V and 7 from J, leaving 10 bases between them. This CDR3 comprises 15 residues. CDR1 and CDR2 from the germline V gene are SGHTA and FQGNSA. CDR3 amino acids: CASSLARQGNSPLHF. CDR3 DNA sequence: TGTGCCAGCAGCTTAGCTCGCCAGGGGAATTCACCCCTCCACTTT. Together with reference TRBV7-2 and TRBJ1-6, the CDR3 gives the full variable domain: GAGVSQSPSNKVTEKGKDVELRCDPISGHTALYWYRQSLGQGLEFLIYFQGNSAPDKSGLPSDRFSAERTGGSVSTLTIQRTQQEDSAVYLCASSLARQGNSPLHFGNGTRLTVT.

V usage is TRBV5-1 and J usage is TRBJ2-3; 10 bases are shared with TRBD1. With 5 bases clipped from V and 3 bases from J, the junction kept 6 bases outside the gene matches. This CDR3 is 15 amino acids long. CDR1 is SGHRS and CDR2 is YFSETQ in the germline V gene. This chain's CDR3 is CASRYRDRGTDTQYF. The DNA of the CDR3 is TGCGCCAGCAGATACCGGGACAGGGGTACAGATACGCAGTATTTT.

The chain recombines TRBV5-4 with TRBJ1-1; 8 positions agree with TRBD1. The length of the CDR3 is 14 residues. Germline CDR1 reads SGHNT; CDR2 reads YYREEE (reference sequence). The J segment lost 1 base and the V segment lost 4 bases, leaving 3 bases of the junction unmatched. The DNA of the CDR3 is TGTGCCAGCAGCACGGACAGGGCGAACACTGAAGCTTTCTTT. It translates to CASSTDRANTEAFF.

The chain joins TRBV28 to TRBJ2-1; TRBD2 aligns across 9 bases. The CDR3 covers 15 residues. CDR1 is MDHEN and CDR2 is SYDVKM in the germline V gene. The V and J ends lost 5 bases and 5 bases, in that order; junction bases with no gene match: 7. CDR3 in DNA: TGTGCCAGCAGTCCCATGACTAGCGGAGACAATGAGCAGTTCTTC. As protein: CASSPMTSGDNEQFF.

The chain combines TRBV5-1 with TRBJ2-7, with 7 bases aligning to TRBD1. CDR3 size: 15 residues. Unmatched junction bases numbered 13, after V lost 5 bases and J lost 5 bases. CDR1 is SGHRS, CDR2 YFSETQ, per germline. CDR3 residues: CASSPGEGARHEQYF. The DNA of the CDR3 is TGCGCCAGCAGTCCGGGCGAGGGGGCCCGCCACGAGCAGTACTTC.

The CDR3 region has the DNA TGTGCCAGCAGCCAAGACGACACCGGCACAGATACGCAGTATTTT. Protein product: CASSQDDTGTDTQYF. The chain carries TRBV3-1 (or the pseudogene TRBV3-2) and TRBJ2-3; D call uncertain. Germline CDR1 reads LGHDT; CDR2 reads YNNKEL (reference sequence). The CDR3 runs 15 residues. The V gene lost 0 bases and the J gene lost 1 base, with 8 bases spanning the gap.

The CDR3 region is CASSLVGTGVVTEAFF. The CDR3 DNA is TGTGCCAGCAGTTTAGTAGGGACAGGGGTCGTCACTGAAGCTTTCTTT. V and J are TRBV28 and TRBJ1-1; 10 bases match TRBD1. J was trimmed by 4 bases and V by 2 bases; bases with no gene match: 7. The CDR3 totals 16 residues. CDR1 MDHEN and CDR2 SYDVKM come from the germline V gene.

This clone was seen once. This chain connects TRBV5-1 to TRBJ2-6, with 7 bases aligning to TRBD1. The germline gives CDR1 SGHRS, CDR2 YFSETQ. The CDR3 spans 18 residues. The V and J ends lost 5 bases and 0 bases, in that order; junction bases with no gene match: 11. The CDR3 loop is CASRPARGFNSGANVLTF. For the CDR3, the DNA is TGCGCCAGCAGACCTGCCAGGGGGTTCAACTCTGGGGCCAACGTCCTGACTTTC.

The rearrangement joins TRBV27 to TRBJ2-7; TRBD2 agrees at 9 bases. This CDR3 region has 15 residues. Losses at the gene ends were 6 bases for V and 5 bases for J; bases not matched to a gene: 11. Germline CDR1 and CDR2: MNHEY and SMNVEV (reference sequence). CDR3 bases: TGTGCCAGCAGCCCCCGTCTAGCGGGATTCCACGAGCAGTACTTC. As protein: CASSPRLAGFHEQYF.